This TCR beta chain was observed in a study of T cell responses to AZD1222 COVID-19 vaccine. Broader study findings: The breadth and depth of Spike-specific TCRs increased once two AZD1222 doses had been given. The donor group comprised mostly white British people and more females; the analysis possibly underestimated clonal diversity.

On this clone itself: Antigen unknown.

Assay: immunoSEQ multiplex PCR; the TCRdb copy retains only in-frame clones and omits some. The sample lists some 200,000 clones, 88% occurring once. Germline values: CDR1 MDHEN, CDR2 SYDVKM. Trimming cost V 6 bases and J 1 base; bases outside gene matches: 6. The CDR3 has 15 amino acids. This sample comprised peripheral blood, obtained 28 days after the second AZD1222 dose. The V and J genes are TRBV28 and TRBJ2-7; 10 nucleotides line up with TRBD1. The source is an adult who received the AZD1222 COVID-19 vaccine. The CDR3, as DNA: TGTGCCAGCAGCCGGACAGGGGGAGGGTCCTACGAGCAGTACTTC. Its translation is CASSRTGGGSYEQYF.